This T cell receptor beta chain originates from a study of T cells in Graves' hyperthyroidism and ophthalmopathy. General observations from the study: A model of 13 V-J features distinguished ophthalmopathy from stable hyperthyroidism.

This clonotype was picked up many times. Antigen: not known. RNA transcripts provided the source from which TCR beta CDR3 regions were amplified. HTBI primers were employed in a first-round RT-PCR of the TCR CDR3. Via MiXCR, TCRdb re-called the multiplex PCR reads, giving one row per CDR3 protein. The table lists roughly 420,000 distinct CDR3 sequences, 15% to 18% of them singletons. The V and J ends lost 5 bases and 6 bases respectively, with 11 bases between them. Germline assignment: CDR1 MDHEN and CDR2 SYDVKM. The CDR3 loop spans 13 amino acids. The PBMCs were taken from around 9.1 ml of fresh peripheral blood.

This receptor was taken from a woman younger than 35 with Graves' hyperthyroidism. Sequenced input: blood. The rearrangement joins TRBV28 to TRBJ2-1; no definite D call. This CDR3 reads CASSPHGRNEQFF. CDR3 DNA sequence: TGTGCCAGCAGTCCTCACGGCCGCAATGAGCAGTTCTTC.